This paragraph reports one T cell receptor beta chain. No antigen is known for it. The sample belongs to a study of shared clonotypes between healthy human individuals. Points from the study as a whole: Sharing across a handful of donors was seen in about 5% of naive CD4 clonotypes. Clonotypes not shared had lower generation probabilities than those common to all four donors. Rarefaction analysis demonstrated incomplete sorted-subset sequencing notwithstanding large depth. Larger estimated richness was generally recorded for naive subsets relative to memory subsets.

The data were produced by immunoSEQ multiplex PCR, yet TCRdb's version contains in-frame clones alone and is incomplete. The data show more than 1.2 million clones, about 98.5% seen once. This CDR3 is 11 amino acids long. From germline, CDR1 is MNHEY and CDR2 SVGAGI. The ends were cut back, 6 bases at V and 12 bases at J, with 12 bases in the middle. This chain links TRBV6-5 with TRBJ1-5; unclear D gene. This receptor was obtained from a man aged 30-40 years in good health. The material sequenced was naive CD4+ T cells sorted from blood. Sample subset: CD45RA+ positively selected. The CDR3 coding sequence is TGTGCCAGCAGCCAAGGCCGGGACCAGCATTTT. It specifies CASSQGRDQHF.